This is a list of T cell receptor beta chains from one sample in a study of radiotherapy plus CTLA-4 blockade in lung cancer. Clones were sequenced by immunoSEQ multiplex PCR, and TCRdb holds only the in-frame ones, with some missing. The table shows roughly 75,000 clones, with about four fifths occurring only once. The sample was peripheral blood, taken from a patient treated with radiotherapy plus ipilimumab. These receptors came from a human donor with non-small cell lung cancer whose response to radiotherapy plus ipilimumab could not be evaluated. Some clones in this sample may be carry-over from other donors' samples. Both conserved end residues are part of each CDR3. D genes are given only for firm matches. Size is stated for part of the rows, as once, few or many counts, or as a class when the clone is expanded.

>NA|TRBD1|TRBV5-4|TRBJ1-6
TGTGCCAGCAGCCTATCCCGGGACAGCCATAATTCACCCCTCCACTTT
CASSLSRDSHNSPLHF
>NA|NA|TRBV6-6|TRBJ2-3
TGTGCCAGCAGATTCCAAGATACGCAGTATTTT
CASRFQDTQYF
>NA|TRBD1|TRBV6-1|TRBJ1-2
TGTGCCAGCAGCGCAGGGGGGCGCGGTGGCTACACCTTC
CASSAGGRGGYTF
>NA|TRBD2|TRBV5-1|TRBJ2-3
TGCGCCAGCAGCTTGGTAGGGCGGGGGGGCGACCCCCGGCCAGATACGCAGTATTTT
CASSLVGRGGDPRPDTQYF
>NA|TRBD2|TRBV2|TRBJ2-3
TGTGCCAGCAAAGCGGGGGGGCCGGCAGATACGCAGTATTTT
CASKAGGPADTQYF
>NA|TRBD1|TRBV28|TRBJ1-3
TGTGCCAGCAGTTCACAGGGGATATATGGAAACACCATATATTTT
CASSSQGIYGNTIYF
>NA|NA|TRBV6-6|TRBJ2-7
TGTGCCAGCGGAAAGGGGCGGTACGAGCAGTACTTC
CASGKGRYEQYF
>NA|NA|TRBV4-2|TRBJ1-4
TGTGCCAGCAGCCGAGGGGGGGGAACAGACAATGAAAAACTGTTTTTT
CASSRGGGTDNEKLFF
>once|TRBD2|TRBV30|TRBJ2-5
TGTGCCTACCAAAGGACTAGCGGGAACCAAGAGACCCAGTACTTC
CAYQRTSGNQETQYF
>few|NA|TRBV11-2|TRBJ2-5
TGTGCCAGCAGCCCCTGGGGGGGGGCCGGGGACGAGACCCAGTACTTC
CASSPWGGAGDETQYF
>NA|TRBD1|TRBV28|TRBJ1-2
TGTGCCAGCAGTTGGACAGGGGGTCAACGGCATGGCTACACCTTC
CASSWTGGQRHGYTF
>NA|TRBD1|TRBV5-1|TRBJ2-7
TGCGCCAGCAGCCCCGGGACAGACTACCCATACGAGCAGTACTTC
CASSPGTDYPYEQYF
>NA|TRBD2|TRBV27|TRBJ2-7
TGTGCCAGCAGTTTGGCGGGGGGACCCGAGCAGTACTTC
CASSLAGGPEQYF